Shown below are 9 T cell receptor beta chains from a single sample sequenced in a study of OX40 agonist ivuxolimab in advanced cancers. Assay used: immunoSEQ multiplex PCR; TCRdb lists only in-frame clones, some missing. The repertoire holds about 25,000 clones, with 80% to 90% as singletons. Specimen: CD4+ or CD8+ T cells sorted from blood, collected in a trial of the OX40 agonist ivuxolimab. The receptors stem from an adult with an advanced solid tumor such as melanoma, head and neck, liver or kidney cancer.

This rearrangement joins TRBV10-2 to TRBJ1-2, with D unclear. The V end lost 6 bases, the J end lost 1 base, and 15 bases lay between the germline ends. Per the germline V gene, CDR1 is WSHSY and CDR2 is SAAADI. This CDR3 region has 15 residues. The CDR3 loop reads CASSETDGVNYGYTF. The CDR3 DNA is TGCGCCAGCAGCGAAACCGACGGAGTTAACTATGGCTACACCTTC.

V usage is TRBV6-5 and J usage is TRBJ2-7; D unclear. The CDR3 covers 11 residues. The V end lost 9 bases, the J end lost 7 bases, and 13 bases lay between the germline ends. Germline V CDR1 and CDR2: MNHEY, SVGAGI. The CDR3 loop reads CARSVRREQYF. The CDR3 bases are TGTGCCAGGAGCGTCCGGCGGGAGCAGTACTTC.

The V call is TRBV15, the J call TRBJ1-3; D ambiguous. This CDR3 is built from 11 residues. Germline V lookup: CDR1 LNHNV, CDR2 YYDKDF (reference sequence). Trimming removed 0 bases from V and 9 bases from J, with 3 bases in between. The CDR3 bases are TGTGCCACCAGCAGAGATCGCACCATATATTTT. It is translated as CATSRDRTIYF.

This chain links TRBV6-1 with TRBJ2-1, with D tentatively TRBD2 (7 bases). CDR1 and CDR2 from the germline V gene are MNHNS and SASEGT. This CDR3 comprises 12 residues. V dropped 11 bases and J dropped 9 bases, with 17 bases sitting between them. CDR3 sequence: CAGRGGQGEQFF. The CDR3 region has the DNA TGTGCCGGAAGGGGGGGGCAGGGTGAGCAGTTCTTC.

The V gene is TRBV19, the J gene TRBJ2-3; D is perhaps TRBD1 or TRBD2 (5 bases each). Looked up from germline, CDR1 is LNHDA and CDR2 is SQIVND (reference sequence). The CDR3 is made up of 15 amino acids. The V gene lost 5 bases and the J gene lost 3 bases, with 15 bases spanning the gap. DNA of the CDR3: TGTGCCAGTAGTCACGGGGCCGGATTGACAGATACGCAGTATTTT. This encodes CASSHGAGLTDTQYF.

The gene calls are TRBV5-4 and TRBJ2-1; 13 bases fit TRBD2. The V gene's germline CDR1 is SGHNT and CDR2 YYREEE (reference sequence). The CDR3 is 19 amino acids. Trimming cost V 4 bases and J 2 bases; bases outside gene matches: 12. The DNA for the CDR3 is TGTGCCAGCAGCCACGGACTAGCGGGAGTTTGGAGTCCCTACAATGAGCAGTTCTTC. Its translation is CASSHGLAGVWSPYNEQFF. The complete variable domain, with remaining parts taken from reference TRBV5-4 and TRBJ2-1, reads ETGVTQSPTHLIKTRGQQVTLRCSSQSGHNTVSWYQQALGQGPQFIFQYYREEENGRGNFPPRFSGLQFPNYSSELNVNALELDDSALYLCASSHGLAGVWSPYNEQFFGPGTRLTVL.

The V and J genes are TRBV29-1 and TRBJ2-7, with 10 bases matching TRBD1. Germline lookup yields CDR1 SQVTM and CDR2 ANQGSEA. The CDR3 is 13 amino acids. With 6 bases clipped from V and 2 bases from J, the junction kept 4 bases outside the gene matches. CDR3 amino acids: CSVRGTGAYEQYF. The CDR3 DNA reads as TGCAGCGTGAGGGGGACAGGGGCCTACGAGCAGTACTTC.

The chain uses TRBV9 and TRBJ2-1; 9 bases map to TRBD2. The V and J ends lost 2 bases and 10 bases, in that order; junction bases with no gene match: 10. CDR1 SGDLS and CDR2 YYNGEE come from the germline V gene. The CDR3 has 15 residues. For the CDR3, the DNA is TGTGCCAGCAGCGTCGGCGGGGGGGCCGAAAGGGAGCAGTTCTTC. Protein sequence: CASSVGGGAEREQFF. Complete variable domain (other parts from reference TRBV9 and TRBJ2-1): DSGVTQTPKHLITATGQRVTLRCSPRSGDLSVYWYQQSLDQGLQFLIQYYNGEERAKGNILERFSAQQFPDLHSELNLSSLELGDSALYFCASSVGGGAEREQFFGPGTRLTVL.

The chain has TRBV5-4 and TRBJ1-2; D gene ambiguous. Trimming removed 6 bases at V and 11 bases at J, with 20 bases between. The CDR3 spans 13 residues. Germline assignment: CDR1 SGHNT and CDR2 YYREEE (reference sequence). CDR3: CASMTLAPSSYTF. The DNA for the CDR3 is TGTGCCAGCATGACATTGGCCCCATCTAGTTACACCTTC.